The 9 T cell receptor beta chains reported below all come from one sample, sequenced in a study of blood T cell repertoires in COVID-19. Produced via immunoSEQ multiplex PCR; TCRdb's table is partial and in-frame only. The sample includes approximately 75,000 clones, 80% to 95% seen only once; the top ten take less than 8.5%. Sequenced: peripheral blood. All receptors come from a human donor in a cohort sampled during active COVID-19.

The chain recombines TRBV5-1 with TRBJ2-3, with 9 positions matching TRBD1. The J segment lost 2 bases and the V segment lost 3 bases, leaving 4 bases of the junction unmatched. The CDR3 loop spans 15 amino acids. Germline CDR1 SGHRS, CDR2 YFSETQ. CDR3 nucleotides: TGCGCCAGCAGCTCCCGGGACAGGGACACAGATACGCAGTATTTT. Amino acid sequence: CASSSRDRDTDTQYF.

V and J are TRBV19 and TRBJ1-2; D gene ambiguous. V dropped 6 bases and J dropped 4 bases, with 12 bases sitting between them. The V gene's germline CDR1 is LNHDA and CDR2 SQIVND (reference sequence). The CDR3 is 13 amino acids. In DNA form, the CDR3 reads TGTGCCAGTAGCCTTGACACAAGCTATGGCTACACCTTC. Protein product: CASSLDTSYGYTF.

The chain couples TRBV19 to TRBJ2-2; 9 bases align to TRBD1. V shed 7 bases and J 6 bases; nucleotides not matched to a gene: 12. The CDR3 extends over 16 amino acids. Germline values: CDR1 LNHDA, CDR2 SQIVND (reference sequence). This chain's CDR3 is CASMTSGTGSPGELFF. The CDR3 region has the DNA TGTGCCAGTATGACCTCCGGGACAGGGTCGCCCGGGGAGCTGTTTTTT. Combining the CDR3 with reference TRBV19 and TRBJ2-2 gives the whole variable domain DGGITQSPKYLFRKEGQNVTLSCEQNLNHDAMYWYRQDPGQGLRLIYYSQIVNDFQKGDIAEGYSVSREKKESFPLTVTSAQKNPTAFYLCASMTSGTGSPGELFFGEGSRLTVL.

V and J are TRBV6-5 and TRBJ2-7, with TRBD2 matching over 7 bases. The J segment lost 0 bases and the V segment lost 7 bases, leaving 9 bases of the junction unmatched. The CDR3 sequence is 15 residues long. CDR1 is MNHEY, CDR2 SVGAGI, per germline. The DNA for the CDR3 is TGTGCCAGCATCAGCGGGGCCGCGCCCTCCTACGAGCAGTACTTC. Its translation: CASISGAAPSYEQYF.

The rearrangement links TRBV6-4 to TRBJ2-5, with TRBD2 as a possible D gene (6 bases). Trimming left V 4 bases short and J 4 bases short, with 10 bases between. Per germline, CDR1 MRHNA and CDR2 SNTAGT. The CDR3 sequence is 13 residues long. This CDR3 is CASSAGGGETQYF. The DNA for the CDR3 is TGTGCCAGCAGTGCTGGGGGAGGAGAGACCCAGTACTTC.

The chain is built from TRBV2 and TRBJ2-7; D is uncertain. Trimming took off 4 bases at V and 4 bases at J, with 5 bases between the two ends. This CDR3 comprises 11 residues. The germline gives CDR1 SNHLY, CDR2 FYNNEI. The DNA for the CDR3 is TGTGCCAGCAGTGTAATGTACGAGCAGTACTTC. It translates to CASSVMYEQYF.

This chain joins TRBV5-1 and TRBJ1-2; D is possibly TRBD1 (5 bases). V lost 0 bases, J lost 0 bases, and 6 bases lay in between. The CDR3 runs 14 residues. CDR1 and CDR2 from the germline V gene are SGHRS and YFSETQ. CDR3 bases: TGCGCCAGCAGCTTGGACAGGTCTAACTATGGCTACACCTTC. This encodes CASSLDRSNYGYTF.

V usage is TRBV3-1 (or the pseudogene TRBV3-2) and J usage is TRBJ1-4; D might be TRBD1 (5 bases). Germline V CDR1 and CDR2: LGHDT, YNNKEL (reference sequence). The V gene lost 4 bases and the J gene lost 2 bases, with 11 bases spanning the gap. This CDR3 is built from 15 residues. This CDR3 reads CASSPMGGTNEKLFF. Written as DNA, the CDR3 is TGTGCCAGCAGCCCTATGGGGGGGACTAATGAAAAACTGTTTTTT.

The chain combines TRBV4-3 with TRBJ1-3; no clear D. V lost 1 base, J lost 0 bases, and 7 bases lay in between. Germline CDR1 and CDR2: LGHNA and YSLEER. The CDR3 has 15 amino acids. CDR3: CASSQAGSSGNTIYF. As DNA, the CDR3 is TGCGCCAGCAGCCAAGCAGGATCCTCTGGAAACACCATATATTTT.